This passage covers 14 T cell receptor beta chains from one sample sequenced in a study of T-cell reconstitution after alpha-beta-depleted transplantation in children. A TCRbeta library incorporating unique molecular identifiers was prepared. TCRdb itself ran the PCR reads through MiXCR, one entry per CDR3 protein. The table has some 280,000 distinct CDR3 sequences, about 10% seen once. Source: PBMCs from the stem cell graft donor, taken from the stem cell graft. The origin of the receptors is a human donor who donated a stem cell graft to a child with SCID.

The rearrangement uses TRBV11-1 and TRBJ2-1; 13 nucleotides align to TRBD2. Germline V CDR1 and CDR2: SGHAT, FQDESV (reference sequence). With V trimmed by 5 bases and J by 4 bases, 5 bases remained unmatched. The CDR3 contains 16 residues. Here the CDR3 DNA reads TGTGCCAGCAGCAGAGTACTAGCGGGGGGGTACAATGAGCAGTTCTTC. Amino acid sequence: CASSRVLAGGYNEQFF.

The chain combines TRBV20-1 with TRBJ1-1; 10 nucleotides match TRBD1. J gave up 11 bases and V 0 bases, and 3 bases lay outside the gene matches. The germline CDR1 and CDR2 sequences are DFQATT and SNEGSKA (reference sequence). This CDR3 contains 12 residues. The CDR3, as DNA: TGCAGTGCTAGAGAAGGGGACAGGGGTGCTTTCTTT. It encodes CSAREGDRGAFF.

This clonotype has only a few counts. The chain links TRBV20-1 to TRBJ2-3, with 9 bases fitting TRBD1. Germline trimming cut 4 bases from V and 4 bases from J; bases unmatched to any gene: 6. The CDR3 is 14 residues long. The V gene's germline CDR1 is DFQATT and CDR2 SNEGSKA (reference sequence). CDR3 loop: CSAITGGWADTQYF. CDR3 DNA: TGCAGTGCTATCACAGGGGGCTGGGCAGATACGCAGTATTTT.

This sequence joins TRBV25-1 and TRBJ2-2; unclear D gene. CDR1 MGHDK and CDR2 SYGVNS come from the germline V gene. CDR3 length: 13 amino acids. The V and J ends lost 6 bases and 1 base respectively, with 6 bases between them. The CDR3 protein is CASSEVNTGELFF. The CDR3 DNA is TGTGCCAGCAGCGAGGTGAACACCGGGGAGCTGTTTTTT.

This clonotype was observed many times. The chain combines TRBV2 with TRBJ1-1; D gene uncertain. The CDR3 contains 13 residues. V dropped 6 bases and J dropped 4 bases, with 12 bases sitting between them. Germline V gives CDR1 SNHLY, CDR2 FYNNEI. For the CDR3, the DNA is TGTGCCAGCAGCGGCGGGTTTGGCACTGAAGCTTTCTTT. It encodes CASSGGFGTEAFF.

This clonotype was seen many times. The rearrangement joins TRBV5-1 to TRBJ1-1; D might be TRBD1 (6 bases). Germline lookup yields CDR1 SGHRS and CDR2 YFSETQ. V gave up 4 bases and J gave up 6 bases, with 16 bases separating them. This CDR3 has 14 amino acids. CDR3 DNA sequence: TGCGCCAGCAGCCTGGCAGGGGAACAATCTGAAGCTTTCTTT. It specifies CASSLAGEQSEAFF.

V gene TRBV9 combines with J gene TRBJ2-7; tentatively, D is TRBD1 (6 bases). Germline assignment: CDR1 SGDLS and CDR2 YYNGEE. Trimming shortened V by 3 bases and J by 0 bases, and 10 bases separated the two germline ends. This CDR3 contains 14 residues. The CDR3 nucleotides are TGTGCCAGCAGCGGGACAGCGAGCTCCTACGAGCAGTACTTC. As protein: CASSGTASSYEQYF. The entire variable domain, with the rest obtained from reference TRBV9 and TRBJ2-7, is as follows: DSGVTQTPKHLITATGQRVTLRCSPRSGDLSVYWYQQSLDQGLQFLIQYYNGEERAKGNILERFSAQQFPDLHSELNLSSLELGDSALYFCASSGTASSYEQYFGPGTRLTVT.

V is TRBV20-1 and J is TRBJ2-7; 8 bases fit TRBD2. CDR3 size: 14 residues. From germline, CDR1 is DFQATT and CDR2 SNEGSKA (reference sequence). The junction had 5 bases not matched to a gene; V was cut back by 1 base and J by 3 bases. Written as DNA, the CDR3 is TGCAGTGCTAGAGCGAGCGGGGGAAACTACGAGCAGTACTTC. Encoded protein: CSARASGGNYEQYF.

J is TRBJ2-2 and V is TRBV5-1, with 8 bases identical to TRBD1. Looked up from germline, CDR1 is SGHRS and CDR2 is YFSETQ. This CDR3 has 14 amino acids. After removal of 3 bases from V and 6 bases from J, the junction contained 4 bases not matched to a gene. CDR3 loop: CASSSDREPGELFF. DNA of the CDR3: TGCGCCAGCAGCTCGGACAGGGAACCCGGGGAGCTGTTTTTT.

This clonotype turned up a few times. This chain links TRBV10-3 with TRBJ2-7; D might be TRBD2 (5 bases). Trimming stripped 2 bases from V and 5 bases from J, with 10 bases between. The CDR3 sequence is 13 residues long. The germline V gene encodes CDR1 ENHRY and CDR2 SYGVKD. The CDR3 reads CAISEPSGNEQYF. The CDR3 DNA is TGTGCCATCAGTGAGCCCTCCGGGAACGAGCAGTACTTC.

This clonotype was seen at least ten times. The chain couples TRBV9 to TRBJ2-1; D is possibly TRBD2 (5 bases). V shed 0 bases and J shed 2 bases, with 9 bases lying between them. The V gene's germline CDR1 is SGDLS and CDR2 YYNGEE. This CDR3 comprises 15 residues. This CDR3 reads CASSVGRGTYNEQFF. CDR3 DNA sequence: TGTGCCAGCAGCGTAGGGCGAGGGACCTACAATGAGCAGTTCTTC.

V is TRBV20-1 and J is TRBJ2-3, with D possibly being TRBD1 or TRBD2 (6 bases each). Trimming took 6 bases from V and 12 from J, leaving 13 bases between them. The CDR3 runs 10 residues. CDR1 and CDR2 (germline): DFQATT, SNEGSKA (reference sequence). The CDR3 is CSANGGRQYF. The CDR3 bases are TGCAGTGCCAACGGGGGCCGCCAGTATTTT.

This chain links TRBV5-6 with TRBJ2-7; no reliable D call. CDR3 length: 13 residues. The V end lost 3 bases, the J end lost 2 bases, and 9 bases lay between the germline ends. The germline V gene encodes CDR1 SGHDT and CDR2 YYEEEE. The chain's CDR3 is CASSWATTYEQYF. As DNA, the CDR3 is TGTGCCAGCAGCTGGGCGACGACCTACGAGCAGTACTTC. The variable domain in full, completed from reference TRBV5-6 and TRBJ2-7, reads DAGVTQSPTHLIKTRGQQVTLRCSPKSGHDTVSWYQQALGQGPQFIFQYYEEEERQRGNFPDRFSGHQFPNYSSELNVNALLLGDSALYLCASSWATTYEQYFGPGTRLTVT.

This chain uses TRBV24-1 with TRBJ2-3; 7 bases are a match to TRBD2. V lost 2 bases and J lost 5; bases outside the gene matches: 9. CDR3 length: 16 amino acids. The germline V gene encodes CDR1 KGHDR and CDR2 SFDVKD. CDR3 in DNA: TGTGCCACCAGTGATTCCAGCGGGGTGTTTGGAGATACGCAGTATTTT. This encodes CATSDSSGVFGDTQYF.